A selection of T cell receptor beta chains follows, all from one sample in a study of PD-L1 blockade in urothelial cancer. The protocol was immunoSEQ multiplex PCR, while the TCRdb copy is restricted to in-frame clones and leaves out a portion. Of about 69,000 clones in the sample, less than 90% were seen once. The sequencing here drew on PBMCs, taken around atezolizumab (anti-PD-L1) treatment. These TCRs come from a man in his 60s with urothelial cancer. Each CDR3 is given with its conserved first and last residue. A D gene is named only where the DNA matches it firmly. The size entry is marked missing in some rows and otherwise reads once, few, many or a size class.

.	.	TRBV28	TRBJ1-1	CASTYGGGANTEAFF	TGTGCCAGCACCTACGGCGGAGGGGCGAACACTGAAGCTTTCTTT
few	.	TRBV7-2	TRBJ1-5	CASSLASFFLYRDQPQHF	TGTGCCAGCAGCTTAGCTAGTTTTTTCCTGTACCGTGATCAGCCCCAGCATTTT
.	TRBD2	TRBV6-1	TRBJ2-1	CASSLAGVFSLF	TGTGCCAGCAGCCTAGCGGGAGTATTCTCGCTCTTC
.	.	TRBV27	TRBJ1-5	CASSFEGSYSNQPQHF	TGTGCCAGCAGTTTCGAGGGCAGCTATAGCAATCAGCCCCAGCATTTT
.	TRBD2	TRBV28	TRBJ2-2	CASSLAGGRNGELFF	TGTGCCAGCAGTTTGGCCGGGGGGAGAAACGGGGAGCTGTTTTTT
.	TRBD1	TRBV5-5	TRBJ1-5	CASSSGQGGSNNQPQHF	TGTGCCAGCAGCTCGGGACAGGGGGGGTCAAACAATCAGCCCCAGCATTTT
once	TRBD1	TRBV5-1	TRBJ1-2	CASSSQGAADGYTF	TGCGCCAGCAGCAGCCAGGGGGCTGCGGATGGCTACACCTTC
.	TRBD1	TRBV7-8	TRBJ1-2	CASSAPGGAGYTF	TGTGCCAGCAGCGCTCCAGGGGGCGCGGGGTACACCTTC
.	.	TRBV10-2	TRBJ1-2	CASSEGAYYGYTF	TGCGCCAGCAGTGAGGGGGCCTACTATGGCTACACCTTC
.	.	TRBV28	TRBJ2-4	CASSSRDFLTMRAKNIQYF	TGTGCCAGCAGTTCCAGGGACTTCCTGACCATGCGGGCCAAAAACATTCAGTACTTC
.	.	TRBV7-9	TRBJ2-7	CASRGQGEQYF	TGTGCCAGCAGGGGGCAGGGCGAGCAGTACTTC